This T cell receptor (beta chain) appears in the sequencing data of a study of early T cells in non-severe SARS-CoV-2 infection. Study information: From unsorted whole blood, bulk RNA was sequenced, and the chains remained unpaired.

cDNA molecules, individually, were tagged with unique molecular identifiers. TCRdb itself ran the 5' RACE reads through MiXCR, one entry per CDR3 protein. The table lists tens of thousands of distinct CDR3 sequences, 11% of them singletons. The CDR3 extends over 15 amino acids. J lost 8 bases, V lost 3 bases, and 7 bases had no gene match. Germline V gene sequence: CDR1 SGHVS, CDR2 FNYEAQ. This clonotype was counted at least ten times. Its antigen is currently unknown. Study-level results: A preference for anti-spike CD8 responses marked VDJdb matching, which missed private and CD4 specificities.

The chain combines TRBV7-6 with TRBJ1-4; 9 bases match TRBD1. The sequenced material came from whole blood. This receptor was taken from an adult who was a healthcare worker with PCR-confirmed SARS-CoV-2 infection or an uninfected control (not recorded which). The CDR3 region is CASSFGSGTGEKLFF. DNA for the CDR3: TGTGCCAGCAGCTTCGGATCCGGGACAGGGGAAAAACTGTTTTTT. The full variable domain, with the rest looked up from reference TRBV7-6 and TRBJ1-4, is GAGVSQSPRYKVTKRGQDVALRCDPISGHVSLYWYRQALGQGPEFLTYFNYEAQQDKSGLPNDRFSAERPEGSISTLTIQRTEQRDSAMYRCASSFGSGTGEKLFFGSGTQLSVL.